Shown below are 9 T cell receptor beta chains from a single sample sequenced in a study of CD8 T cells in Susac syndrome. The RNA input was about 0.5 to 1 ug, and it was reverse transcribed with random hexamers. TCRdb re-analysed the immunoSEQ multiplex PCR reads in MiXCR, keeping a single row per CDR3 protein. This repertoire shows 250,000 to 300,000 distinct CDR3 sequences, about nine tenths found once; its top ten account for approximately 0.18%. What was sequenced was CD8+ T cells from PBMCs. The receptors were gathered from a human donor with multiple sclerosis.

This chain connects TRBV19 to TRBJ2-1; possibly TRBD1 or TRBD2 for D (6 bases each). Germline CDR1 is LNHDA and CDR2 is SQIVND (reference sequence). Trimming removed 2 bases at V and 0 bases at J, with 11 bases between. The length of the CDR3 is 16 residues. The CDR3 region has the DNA TGTGCCAGTAGTATATCGGGGGCGAGCTCCTACAATGAGCAGTTCTTC. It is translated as CASSISGASSYNEQFF.

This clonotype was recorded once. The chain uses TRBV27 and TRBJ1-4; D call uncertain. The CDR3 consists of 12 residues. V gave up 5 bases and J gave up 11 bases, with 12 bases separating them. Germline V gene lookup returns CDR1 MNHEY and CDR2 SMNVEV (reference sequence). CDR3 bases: TGTGCCAGCAGTCCTCTTTTGGGGAAACTGTTTTTT. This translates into CASSPLLGKLFF.

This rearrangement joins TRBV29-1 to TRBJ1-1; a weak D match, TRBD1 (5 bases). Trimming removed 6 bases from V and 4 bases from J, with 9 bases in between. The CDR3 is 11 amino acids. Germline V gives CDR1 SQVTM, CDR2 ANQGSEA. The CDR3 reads CSVPQGTEAFF. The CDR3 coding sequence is TGCAGCGTGCCCCAGGGCACTGAAGCTTTCTTT.

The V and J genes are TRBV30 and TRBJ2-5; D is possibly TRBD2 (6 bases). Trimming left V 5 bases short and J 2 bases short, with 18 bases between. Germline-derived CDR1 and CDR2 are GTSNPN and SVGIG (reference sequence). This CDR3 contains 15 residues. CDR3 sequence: CAWDTGTQLQETQYF. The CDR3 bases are TGTGCCTGGGATACCGGGACTCAACTTCAAGAGACCCAGTACTTC.

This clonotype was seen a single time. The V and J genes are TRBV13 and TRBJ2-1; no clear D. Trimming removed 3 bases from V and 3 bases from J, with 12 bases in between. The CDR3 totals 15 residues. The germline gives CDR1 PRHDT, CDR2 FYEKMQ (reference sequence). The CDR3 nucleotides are TGTGCCAGCAGCTTTGGGGATAGAGTCTACAATGAGCAGTTCTTC. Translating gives CASSFGDRVYNEQFF.

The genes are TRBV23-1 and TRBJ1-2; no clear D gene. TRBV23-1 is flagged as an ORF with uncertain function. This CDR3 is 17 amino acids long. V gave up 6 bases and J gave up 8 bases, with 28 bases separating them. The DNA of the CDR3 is TGCGCCAGCAGGCCCAGCGCCCCGGGAACTTCCTCGACCGGCTACACCTTC. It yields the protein CASRPSAPGTSSTGYTF.

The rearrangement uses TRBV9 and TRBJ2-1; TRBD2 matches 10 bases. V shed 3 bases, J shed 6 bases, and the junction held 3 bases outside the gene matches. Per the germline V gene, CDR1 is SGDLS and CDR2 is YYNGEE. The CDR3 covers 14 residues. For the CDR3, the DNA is TGTGCCAGCAGCGCTAGCGGGAGTCGCAATGAGCAGTTCTTC. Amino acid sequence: CASSASGSRNEQFF.

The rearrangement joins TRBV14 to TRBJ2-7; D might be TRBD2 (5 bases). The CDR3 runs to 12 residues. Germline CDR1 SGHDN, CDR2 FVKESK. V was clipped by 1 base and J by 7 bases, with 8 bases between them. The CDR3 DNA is TGTGCCAGCAGCCAAGCCGGACTTGAGCAGTACTTC. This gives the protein CASSQAGLEQYF.

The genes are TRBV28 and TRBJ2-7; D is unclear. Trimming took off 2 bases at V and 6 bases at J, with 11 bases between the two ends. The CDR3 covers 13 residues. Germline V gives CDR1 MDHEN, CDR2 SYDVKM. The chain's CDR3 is CASSLEAASEQYF. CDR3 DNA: TGTGCCAGCAGTTTAGAAGCTGCGTCCGAGCAGTACTTC.